One sample yielded the 5 T cell receptor beta chains listed below, sequenced in a study of response to subunit inactivated influenza vaccine. TCRdb re-derived calls from the RT-PCR reads in MiXCR, one entry per CDR3 protein. The repertoire includes over 750,000 distinct CDR3 sequences, 21% of them detected once, and roughly 10% sits in the top ten. Source: PBMCs from blood, taken less than 6 days after vaccination. The source of these receptors is a man aged 45-60 years who received an inactivated influenza vaccine.

This clonotype showed up just a few times. The chain combines TRBV12-3 or TRBV12-4 with TRBJ2-1; D perhaps matches TRBD2 (6 bases). Trimming removed 3 bases from V and 10 bases from J, with 10 bases in between. The CDR3 totals 12 residues. The CDR3 loop is CASSLAGWEQFF. In DNA, the CDR3 is TGTGCCAGCAGTTTGGCGGGGTGGGAGCAGTTCTTC.

The chain has TRBV20-1 and TRBJ2-7, with 9 bases lining up with TRBD1. Germline loops: CDR1 DFQATT, CDR2 SNEGSKA (reference sequence). This CDR3 region has 14 residues. V lost 5 bases and J lost 12; bases outside the gene matches: 17. CDR3 DNA: TGCAGTGCTTTTACTTTACAGGGGGCCATGGGGGTGTACTTC. Translated, it gives CSAFTLQGAMGVYF.

The V gene is TRBV12-3 or TRBV12-4, the J gene TRBJ2-1; D unresolved. V gave up 7 bases and J gave up 4 bases, with 8 bases separating them. The CDR3 is made up of 12 amino acids. CDR3 in DNA: TGTGCCAGCACTCAAAGGTACAATGAGCAGTTCTTC. This sequence encodes CASTQRYNEQFF.

The V gene is TRBV5-1, the J gene TRBJ2-3; no reliable D call. The CDR3 runs 14 residues. Looked up from germline, CDR1 is SGHRS and CDR2 is YFSETQ. V gave up 4 bases and J gave up 3 bases, with 12 bases separating them. The CDR3 nucleotides read TGCGCCAGCAGCCACCTCTCGGAGACAGATACGCAGTATTTT. Its protein product is CASSHLSETDTQYF. Full variable domain (missing parts from reference TRBV5-1 and TRBJ2-3): KAGVTQTPRYLIKTRGQQVTLSCSPISGHRSVSWYQQTPGQGLQFLFEYFSETQRNKGNFPGRFSGRQFSNSRSEMNVSTLELGDSALYLCASSHLSETDTQYFGPGTRLTVL.

Only a few counts were recorded for this clonotype. The J gene is TRBJ2-1, the V gene TRBV12-3 or TRBV12-4; TRBD2 might be the D (6 bases). Trimming removed 6 bases at V and 2 bases at J, with 14 bases between. The length of the CDR3 is 15 residues. The CDR3 DNA follows: TGTGCCAGCAGCACAGAAGGGACTGCCTACAATGAGCAGTTCTTC. Its protein is CASSTEGTAYNEQFF.